Following are 21 T cell receptor beta chains from one sample sequenced in a study of blood T cell repertoires in COVID-19. Repertoires were generated with immunoSEQ multiplex PCR, while TCRdb's copy carries only in-frame clones and drops some. The table shows 90,000 or so clones, with 55% to 80% occurring only once. Material: peripheral blood. These receptors originate from a woman aged 55-69 years in a cohort sampled during active or convalescent COVID-19.

CDR3 residues: CASSQPLGTGNEQFF. DNA for the CDR3: TGTGCCAGTAGTCAACCCCTGGGCACTGGCAATGAGCAGTTCTTC. The rearrangement links TRBV19 to TRBJ2-1; D call uncertain. This CDR3 is built from 15 residues. Germline CDR1 reads LNHDA; CDR2 reads SQIVND (reference sequence). V dropped 5 bases and J dropped 6 bases, with 17 bases sitting between them.

This chain connects TRBV5-4 to TRBJ2-7; 9 bases line up with TRBD1. V shed 4 bases, J shed 7 bases, and the junction held 6 bases outside the gene matches. The germline CDR1 and CDR2 sequences are SGHNT and YYREEE (reference sequence). The CDR3 has 13 residues. The CDR3 spells CASSRDRGGEQYF. CDR3 DNA: TGTGCCAGCAGCAGAGACAGGGGGGGGGAGCAGTACTTC.

This clone was seen only once. The rearrangement links TRBV7-3 to TRBJ1-1; possibly TRBD1 for D (6 bases). The V and J ends lost 3 bases and 4 bases respectively, with 9 bases between them. In germline, CDR1 is SGHTA, CDR2 FQGTGA. The CDR3 loop spans 13 amino acids. In nucleotides, the CDR3 is TGTGCCAGCAGCTTTACAGGGCTCACTGAAGCTTTCTTT. Translated: CASSFTGLTEAFF.

This chain connects TRBV5-1 to TRBJ1-1; possibly TRBD1 for D (5 bases). This CDR3 spans 14 amino acids. Trimming took 2 bases from V and 0 from J, leaving 8 bases between them. The germline V gene has CDR1 SGHRS and CDR2 YFSETQ. CDR3 DNA sequence: TGCGCCAGCAGCTTTGGGGCCATGAACACTGAAGCTTTCTTT. As protein: CASSFGAMNTEAFF. The full variable domain, its missing parts supplied by reference TRBV5-1 and TRBJ1-1, is KAGVTQTPRYLIKTRGQQVTLSCSPISGHRSVSWYQQTPGQGLQFLFEYFSETQRNKGNFPGRFSGRQFSNSRSEMNVSTLELGDSALYLCASSFGAMNTEAFFGQGTRLTVV.

The rearrangement links TRBV18 to TRBJ2-3; 11 nucleotides agree with TRBD1. The V and J ends lost 2 bases and 4 bases, in that order; junction bases with no gene match: 2. The CDR3 covers 15 residues. Germline V gene data show CDR1 as KGHSH and CDR2 as LQKENI. The CDR3 protein is CASSPSGQGADTQYF. Here the CDR3 DNA reads TGTGCCAGCTCACCATCGGGACAGGGGGCAGATACGCAGTATTTT.

This clone was found a few times. This chain uses TRBV19 with TRBJ1-3; no reliable D call. The CDR3 runs to 19 residues. The ends were cut back, 3 bases at V and 2 bases at J, with 23 bases in the middle. Germline values: CDR1 LNHDA, CDR2 SQIVND (reference sequence). In DNA, the CDR3 is TGTGCCAGTAGTATGGCCTATAGACTGCTAATAGGAACTGGAAACACCATATATTTT. This sequence encodes CASSMAYRLLIGTGNTIYF.

This chain uses TRBV19 with TRBJ2-6; weak D call: TRBD1 (6 bases). The V gene's germline CDR1 is LNHDA and CDR2 SQIVND (reference sequence). Trimming took 1 base from V and 0 from J, leaving 16 bases between them. The length of the CDR3 is 19 residues. CDR3 loop: CASSIGWGRGFSGANVLTF. CDR3 bases: TGTGCCAGTAGTATAGGTTGGGGCAGGGGATTCTCTGGGGCCAACGTCCTGACTTTC.

The table lists this clone with a few counts. The chain combines TRBV6-5 with TRBJ2-7; 12 bases map to TRBD1. The CDR3 totals 14 residues. The germline V gene encodes CDR1 MNHEY and CDR2 SVGAGI. Trimming cost V 6 bases and J 7 bases; bases outside gene matches: 7. CDR3 nucleotide sequence: TGTGCCAGCAGGCGGGGACAGGGGGCGCCTGAGCAGTACTTC. Its protein is CASRRGQGAPEQYF.

This rearrangement joins TRBV27 to TRBJ1-2, with a tentative D call TRBD1 (6 bases). Looked up from germline, CDR1 is MNHEY and CDR2 is SMNVEV (reference sequence). This CDR3 spans 15 amino acids. V was trimmed by 3 bases and J by 1 base, leaving 12 bases between them. The CDR3 DNA is TGTGCCAGCAGTTTCGGGGGGGCCTATAACTATGGCTACACCTTC. It is translated as CASSFGGAYNYGYTF.

This clone was seen just once. The rearrangement uses TRBV5-8 and TRBJ1-1; possible D gene TRBD1, 5 bases. Germline V CDR1 and CDR2: SGHTS, YDEGEE. The length of the CDR3 is 14 residues. V gave up 4 bases and J gave up 0 bases, with 10 bases separating them. Written as DNA, the CDR3 is TGTGCCAGCAGCCACGGGACTCTGAACACTGAAGCTTTCTTT. Protein product: CASSHGTLNTEAFF.

V gene TRBV6-5 combines with J gene TRBJ1-4; 9 nucleotides match TRBD1. Losses at the gene ends were 2 bases for V and 8 bases for J; bases not matched to a gene: 6. This CDR3 spans 15 amino acids. Germline loops: CDR1 MNHEY, CDR2 SVGAGI. The CDR3 is CASSYRQGDYEKLFF. CDR3 nucleotides: TGTGCCAGCAGTTACCGACAGGGGGATTACGAAAAACTGTTTTTT.

This sequence joins TRBV4-2 and TRBJ1-5; 7 bases are shared with TRBD1. The CDR3 sequence is 16 residues long. Trimming took 0 bases from V and 3 from J; bases not matched to a gene: 5. Germline V lookup: CDR1 LGHNA, CDR2 YNFKEQ. CDR3 DNA sequence: TGTGCCAGCAGCCAAGAGGGACAGAAAACCAATCAGCCCCAGCATTTT. Amino acids: CASSQEGQKTNQPQHF.

The chain joins TRBV2 to TRBJ1-4; tentative D call: TRBD1 (5 bases). V shed 7 bases and J shed 3 bases, with 9 bases lying between them. The CDR3 contains 13 residues. Germline CDR1 SNHLY, CDR2 FYNNEI. For the CDR3, the DNA is TGTGCCAGCAAAAGGGGCTCTAATGAAAAACTGTTTTTT. The encoded protein is CASKRGSNEKLFF.

The J gene is TRBJ2-7, the V gene TRBV9; tentatively, D is TRBD1 (6 bases). V lost 0 bases, J lost 6 bases, and 16 bases lay in between. Germline V CDR1 and CDR2: SGDLS, YYNGEE. The CDR3 extends over 15 amino acids. This CDR3 is CASSVGPGVSIEQYF. CDR3 nucleotide sequence: TGTGCCAGCAGCGTAGGCCCAGGGGTCTCCATCGAGCAGTACTTC.

This clone was seen a few times. The chain recombines TRBV6-1 with TRBJ2-5, with a tentative D call TRBD2 (5 bases). The V gene lost 4 bases and the J gene lost 5 bases, with 20 bases spanning the gap. The CDR3 is made up of 16 amino acids. Germline assignment: CDR1 MNHNS and CDR2 SASEGT. CDR3 nucleotides: TGTGCCAGCAGTGGCTCACTAGGATCGGGTGCGGAGACCCAGTACTTC. It is translated as CASSGSLGSGAETQYF.

V and J are TRBV6-6 and TRBJ2-1; 10 bases map to TRBD2. Germline V CDR1 and CDR2: MNHNY, SVGAGI (reference sequence). The V gene end was trimmed by 5 bases and the J gene end by 4 bases; junction bases not matched to a gene: 5. The CDR3 spans 15 residues. CDR3 coding DNA: TGTGCCAGCAGTCCACAGCGGGGGGGTTACAATGAGCAGTTCTTC. Translated: CASSPQRGGYNEQFF.

The chain is built from TRBV6-2 or TRBV6-3 and TRBJ2-7; the D gene is possibly TRBD1 (6 bases). With 2 bases removed from V and 0 bases from J, the gap between germline ends came to 11 bases. CDR1 and CDR2 (germline): MNHEY, SVGEGT. This CDR3 comprises 15 residues. Written as DNA, the CDR3 is TGTGCCAGCAGTTACCTTCCGGACAGCTCCTACGAGCAGTACTTC. Residues: CASSYLPDSSYEQYF.

This sequence joins TRBV18 and TRBJ1-1; 8 bases fit TRBD1. The V and J ends lost 2 bases and 4 bases, in that order; junction bases with no gene match: 3. The germline V gene encodes CDR1 KGHSH and CDR2 LQKENI. This CDR3 contains 14 residues. The CDR3 DNA follows: TGTGCCAGCTCACCAAGGACAGGGCCCACTGAAGCTTTCTTT. As protein: CASSPRTGPTEAFF.

This chain links TRBV10-3 with TRBJ1-5; D is unclear. CDR1 and CDR2 (germline): ENHRY, SYGVKD. The CDR3 is made up of 15 amino acids. Between the trimmed V and J ends, which lost 3 bases and 0 bases, there was a span of 9 bases. CDR3 residues: CAISDPGYSNQPQHF. In DNA, the CDR3 is TGTGCCATCAGTGACCCGGGGTATAGCAATCAGCCCCAGCATTTT.

V gene TRBV5-1 combines with J gene TRBJ2-3, with D possibly TRBD2 on 7 matching bases. Germline values: CDR1 SGHRS, CDR2 YFSETQ. The CDR3 is made up of 17 amino acids. V gave up 4 bases and J gave up 0 bases, with 18 bases separating them. The CDR3 region has the DNA TGCGCCAGCAGCCTTAGAGGGGGGGCTATCAGCACAGATACGCAGTATTTT. It is translated as CASSLRGGAISTDTQYF.

The sample holds a few counts of this clone. The rearrangement links TRBV4-1 to TRBJ1-4, with TRBD1 matching 10 bases. Germline CDR1 is MGHRA and CDR2 is YSYEKL. The CDR3 has 15 amino acids. V dropped 5 bases and J dropped 7; count of bases not matched to a gene: 7. CDR3 protein: CASSFRDRGGEKLFF. CDR3 DNA sequence: TGCGCCAGCAGCTTCCGGGACAGGGGAGGTGAAAAACTGTTTTTT.